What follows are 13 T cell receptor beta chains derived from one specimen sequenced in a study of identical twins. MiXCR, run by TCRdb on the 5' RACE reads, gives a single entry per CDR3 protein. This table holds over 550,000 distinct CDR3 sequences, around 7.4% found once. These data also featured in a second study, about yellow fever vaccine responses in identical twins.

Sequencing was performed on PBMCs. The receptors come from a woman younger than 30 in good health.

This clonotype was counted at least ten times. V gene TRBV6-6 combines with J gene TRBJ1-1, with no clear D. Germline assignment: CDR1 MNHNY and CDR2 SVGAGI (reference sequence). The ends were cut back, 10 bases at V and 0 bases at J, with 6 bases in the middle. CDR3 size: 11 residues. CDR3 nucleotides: TGTGCCACAGGTGTGAACACTGAAGCTTTCTTT. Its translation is CATGVNTEAFF.

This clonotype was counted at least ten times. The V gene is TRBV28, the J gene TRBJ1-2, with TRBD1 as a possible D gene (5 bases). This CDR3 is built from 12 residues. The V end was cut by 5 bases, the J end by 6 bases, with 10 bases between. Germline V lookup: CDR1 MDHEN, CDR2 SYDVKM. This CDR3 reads CASSEDSNGYTF. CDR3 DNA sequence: TGTGCCAGCAGTGAAGACAGTAATGGCTACACCTTC.

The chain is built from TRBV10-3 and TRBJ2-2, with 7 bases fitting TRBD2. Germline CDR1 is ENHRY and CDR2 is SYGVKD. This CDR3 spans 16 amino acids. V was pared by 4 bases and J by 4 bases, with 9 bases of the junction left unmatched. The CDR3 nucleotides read TGTGCCATCAGTGGAACTTCCGGGGGGTCCACCGGGGAGCTGTTTTTT. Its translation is CAISGTSGGSTGELFF.

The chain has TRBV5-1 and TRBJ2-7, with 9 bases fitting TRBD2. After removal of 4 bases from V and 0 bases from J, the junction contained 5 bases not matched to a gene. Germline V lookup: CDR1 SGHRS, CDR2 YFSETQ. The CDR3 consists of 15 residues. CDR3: CASSMTSGPSYEQYF. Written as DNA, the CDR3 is TGCGCCAGCAGCATGACTAGCGGTCCCTCCTACGAGCAGTACTTC.

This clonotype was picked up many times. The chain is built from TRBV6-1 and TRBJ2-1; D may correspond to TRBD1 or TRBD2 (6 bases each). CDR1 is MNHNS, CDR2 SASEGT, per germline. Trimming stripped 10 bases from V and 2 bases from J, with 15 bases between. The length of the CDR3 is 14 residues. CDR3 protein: CATQWRGAYNEQFF. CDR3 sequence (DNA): TGTGCCACCCAGTGGAGGGGGGCCTACAATGAGCAGTTCTTC.

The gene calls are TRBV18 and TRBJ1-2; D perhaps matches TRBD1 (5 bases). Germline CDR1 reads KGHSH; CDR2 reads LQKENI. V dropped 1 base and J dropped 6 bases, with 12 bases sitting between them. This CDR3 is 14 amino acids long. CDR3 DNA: TGTGCCAGCTCACCACGGGGCACCAACGATGGCTACACCTTC. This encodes CASSPRGTNDGYTF.

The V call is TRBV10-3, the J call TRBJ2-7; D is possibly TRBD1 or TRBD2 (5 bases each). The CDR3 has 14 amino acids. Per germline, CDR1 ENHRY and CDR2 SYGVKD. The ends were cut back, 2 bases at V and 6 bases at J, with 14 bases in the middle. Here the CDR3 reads CAISEVLAQGEQYF. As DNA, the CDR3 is TGTGCCATCAGTGAGGTTCTAGCTCAGGGCGAGCAGTACTTC.

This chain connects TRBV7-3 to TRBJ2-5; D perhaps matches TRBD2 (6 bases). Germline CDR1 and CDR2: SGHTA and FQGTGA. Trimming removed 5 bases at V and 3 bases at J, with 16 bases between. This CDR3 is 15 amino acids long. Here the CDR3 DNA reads TGTGCCAGCAGCCCTTTGCGGGGCCCCGAAGAGACCCAGTACTTC. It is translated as CASSPLRGPEETQYF. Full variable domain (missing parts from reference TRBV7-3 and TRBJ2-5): GAGVSQTPSNKVTEKGKYVELRCDPISGHTALYWYRQSLGQGPEFLIYFQGTGAADDSGLPNDRFFAVRPEGSVSTLKIQRTERGDSAVYLCASSPLRGPEETQYFGPGTRLLVL.

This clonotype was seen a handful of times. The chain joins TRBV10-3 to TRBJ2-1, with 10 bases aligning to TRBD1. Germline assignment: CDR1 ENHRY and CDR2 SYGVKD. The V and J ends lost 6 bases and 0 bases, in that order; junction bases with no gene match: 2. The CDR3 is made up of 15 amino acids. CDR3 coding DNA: TGTGCCATCAGGGACAGGGGGGGCTCCTACAATGAGCAGTTCTTC. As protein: CAIRDRGGSYNEQFF.

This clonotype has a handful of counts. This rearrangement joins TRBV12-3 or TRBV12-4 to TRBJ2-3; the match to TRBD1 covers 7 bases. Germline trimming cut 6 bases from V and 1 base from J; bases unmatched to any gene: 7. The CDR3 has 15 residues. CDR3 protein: CASSQQGRRTDTQYF. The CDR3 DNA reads TGTGCCAGCAGCCAACAGGGGCGACGCACAGATACGCAGTATTTT.

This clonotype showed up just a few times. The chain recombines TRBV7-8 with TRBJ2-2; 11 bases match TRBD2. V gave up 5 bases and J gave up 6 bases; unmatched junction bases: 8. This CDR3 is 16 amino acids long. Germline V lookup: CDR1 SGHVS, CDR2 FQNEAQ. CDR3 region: CASSIIAGGVAGELFF. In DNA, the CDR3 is TGTGCCAGCAGCATCATAGCGGGAGGGGTCGCCGGGGAGCTGTTTTTT.

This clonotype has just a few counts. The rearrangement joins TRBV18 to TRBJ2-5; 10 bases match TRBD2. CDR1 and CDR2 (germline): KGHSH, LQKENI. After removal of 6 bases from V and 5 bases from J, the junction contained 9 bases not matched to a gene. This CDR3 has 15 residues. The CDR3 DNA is TGTGCCAGCTCCTTCGGGACTAGCGAAGGCGAGACCCAGTACTTC. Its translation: CASSFGTSEGETQYF.

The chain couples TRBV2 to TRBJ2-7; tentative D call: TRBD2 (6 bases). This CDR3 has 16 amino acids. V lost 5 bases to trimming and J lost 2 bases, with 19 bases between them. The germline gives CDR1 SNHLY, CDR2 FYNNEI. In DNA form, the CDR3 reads TGTGCCAGCAGTAGATCAGGAGGGGACGGCCCCTACGAGCAGTACGTC. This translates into CASSRSGGDGPYEQYV.